This is a list of T cell receptor beta chains from one sample in a study of cytomegalovirus exposure and HLA in healthy donors. Produced via immunoSEQ multiplex PCR; TCRdb's table is partial and in-frame only. Among around 170,000 clones, over 80% were seen once, and the ten largest hold approximately 1.5%. The sequencing input was PBMCs. The receptors stem from a woman under 30 in good health and CMV-seronegative. Both conserved end residues are part of each CDR3. Each record gives: V gene, clone size, J gene, D gene, CDR3 protein, CDR3 DNA. D genes are given only for firm matches. Clone size is stated in some rows and not others, as once, few, many or a class when expanded.

v_call: TRBV11-1
clone_size: .
j_call: TRBJ2-3
d_call: .
cdr3_aa: CASSQVGGPSTDTQYF
cdr3_nt: TGTGCCAGCAGCCAAGTAGGGGGTCCTAGCACAGATACGCAGTATTTT

v_call: TRBV5-1
clone_size: .
j_call: TRBJ1-6
d_call: .
cdr3_aa: CASSPGGSSYNSPLHF
cdr3_nt: TGCGCCAGCAGCCCCGGGGGGAGCTCCTATAATTCACCCCTCCACTTT

v_call: TRBV4-1
clone_size: .
j_call: TRBJ2-5
d_call: TRBD1
cdr3_aa: CASSLRQGAGETQYF
cdr3_nt: TGCGCCAGCAGCCTACGACAGGGTGCGGGCGAGACCCAGTACTTC

v_call: TRBV29-1
clone_size: .
j_call: TRBJ2-1
d_call: .
cdr3_aa: CSVEKTNEQFF
cdr3_nt: TGCAGCGTTGAGAAGACTAATGAGCAGTTCTTC

v_call: TRBV6-4
clone_size: few
j_call: TRBJ1-5
d_call: .
cdr3_aa: CASIGKSIKLNQPQHF
cdr3_nt: TGTGCCAGCATTGGTAAGTCTATTAAATTGAATCAGCCCCAGCATTTT

v_call: TRBV13
clone_size: .
j_call: TRBJ2-5
d_call: TRBD1
cdr3_aa: CASSKGQGDGETQYF
cdr3_nt: TGTGCCAGCAGCAAGGGACAGGGGGACGGGGAGACCCAGTACTTC

v_call: TRBV4-1
clone_size: few
j_call: TRBJ2-5
d_call: .
cdr3_aa: CASSQDLGGTAETQYF
cdr3_nt: TGCGCCAGCAGCCAAGATCTAGGGGGGACAGCAGAGACCCAGTACTTC

v_call: TRBV9
clone_size: .
j_call: TRBJ2-1
d_call: .
cdr3_aa: CASSSVTGNGEQFF
cdr3_nt: TGTGCCAGCTCCAGCGTCACAGGGAATGGTGAGCAGTTCTTC

v_call: TRBV5-4
clone_size: once
j_call: TRBJ2-4
d_call: TRBD1
cdr3_aa: CASSSGQGIRVTKNIQYF
cdr3_nt: TGTGCCAGCAGCTCGGGACAGGGGATACGGGTGACAAAAAACATTCAGTACTTC

v_call: TRBV6-5
clone_size: .
j_call: TRBJ1-1
d_call: TRBD1
cdr3_aa: CASSSRGQWNTEAFF
cdr3_nt: TGTGCCAGCAGTTCCCGGGGACAGTGGAACACTGAAGCTTTCTTT

v_call: TRBV29-1
clone_size: .
j_call: TRBJ2-5
d_call: .
cdr3_aa: CSVAPQGQETQYF
cdr3_nt: TGCAGCGTTGCCCCCCAGGGCCAAGAGACCCAGTACTTC

v_call: TRBV30
clone_size: once
j_call: TRBJ2-7
d_call: .
cdr3_aa: CAWSAGTYEQYF
cdr3_nt: TGTGCCTGGAGTGCCGGGACCTACGAGCAGTACTTC